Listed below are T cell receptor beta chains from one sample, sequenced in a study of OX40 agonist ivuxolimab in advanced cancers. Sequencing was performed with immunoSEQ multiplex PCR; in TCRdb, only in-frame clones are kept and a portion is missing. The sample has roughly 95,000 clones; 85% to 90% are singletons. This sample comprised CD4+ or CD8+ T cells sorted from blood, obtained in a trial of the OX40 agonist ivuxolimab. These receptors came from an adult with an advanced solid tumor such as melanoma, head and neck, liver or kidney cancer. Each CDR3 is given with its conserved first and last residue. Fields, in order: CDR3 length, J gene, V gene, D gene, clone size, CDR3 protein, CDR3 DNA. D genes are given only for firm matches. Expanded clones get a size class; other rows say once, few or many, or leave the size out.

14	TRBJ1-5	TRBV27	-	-	CASSLNGNNQPQHF	TGTGCCAGCAGTCTAAACGGCAACAATCAGCCCCAGCATTTT
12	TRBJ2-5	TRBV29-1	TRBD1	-	CSVGQAQETQYF	TGCAGCGTAGGACAGGCCCAAGAGACCCAGTACTTC
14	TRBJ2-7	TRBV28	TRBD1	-	CASSFRDRSYEQYF	TGTGCCAGCAGTTTTCGGGACAGATCCTACGAGCAGTACTTC
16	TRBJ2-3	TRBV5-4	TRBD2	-	CASSPGLAGASDTQYF	TGTGCCAGCAGCCCAGGACTAGCGGGAGCTTCAGATACGCAGTATTTT
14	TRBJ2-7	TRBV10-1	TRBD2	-	CATDPGLASYEQYF	TGCGCCACAGACCCGGGACTAGCTTCCTACGAGCAGTACTTC
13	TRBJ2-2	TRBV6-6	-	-	CASSYIGSGELFF	TGTGCCAGCAGTTACATCGGGTCCGGGGAGCTGTTTTTT
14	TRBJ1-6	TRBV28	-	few	CASSFRRVNSPLHF	TGTGCCAGCAGTTTCAGGAGGGTCAATTCACCCCTCCACTTT
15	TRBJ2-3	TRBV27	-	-	CASSFWVSSTDTQYF	TGTGCCAGCAGTTTTTGGGTCTCTAGCACAGATACGCAGTATTTT
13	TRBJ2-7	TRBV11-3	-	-	CASSLGQYYEQYF	TGTGCCAGCAGCTTAGGACAGTACTACGAGCAGTACTTC
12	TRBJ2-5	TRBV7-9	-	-	CASSSSMETQYF	TGTGCCAGCAGCAGTTCCATGGAGACCCAGTACTTC
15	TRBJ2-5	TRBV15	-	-	CATSRASGGGETQYF	TGTGCCACCAGCAGAGCTAGCGGAGGGGGGGAGACCCAGTACTTC
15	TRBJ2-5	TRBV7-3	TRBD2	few	CASSRGGSRQETQYF	TGTGCCAGCAGCCGGGGCGGGAGCAGACAAGAGACCCAGTACTTC
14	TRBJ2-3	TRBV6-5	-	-	CASSRLDGTDTQYF	TGTGCCAGCAGTCGCCTCGACGGCACAGATACGCAGTATTTT
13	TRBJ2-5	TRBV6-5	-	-	CASSPRPGETQYF	TGTGCCAGCAGCCCGAGACCTGGAGAGACCCAGTACTTC
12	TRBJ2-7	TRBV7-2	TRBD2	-	CASRDSGSAQYF	TGTGCCAGCAGGGATAGCGGGAGCGCACAGTACTTC
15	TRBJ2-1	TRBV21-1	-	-	CASSKAELARVEQFF	TGTGCCAGCAGCAAAGCAGAACTAGCCCGAGTGGAGCAGTTCTTC
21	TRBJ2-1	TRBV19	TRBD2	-	CASSIETGSGRVGSSYNEQFF	TGTGCCAGTAGTATAGAAACGGGAAGCGGGAGGGTCGGTAGCTCCTACAATGAGCAGTTCTTC
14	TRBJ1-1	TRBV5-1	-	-	CASSLERQSTEAFF	TGCGCCAGCAGCTTGGAGCGACAGAGCACTGAAGCTTTCTTT
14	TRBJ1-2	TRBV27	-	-	CASSLGGIGDGYTF	TGTGCCAGCAGTTTAGGGGGCATAGGGGATGGCTACACCTTC
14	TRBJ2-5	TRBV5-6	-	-	CASSSHGTKETQYF	TGTGCCAGCAGCTCCCACGGAACGAAGGAGACCCAGTACTTC
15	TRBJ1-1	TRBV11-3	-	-	CASSLMAVPNTEAFF	TGTGCCAGCAGCCTGATGGCGGTTCCCAACACTGAAGCTTTCTTT
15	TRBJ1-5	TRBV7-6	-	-	CASSLAANSNQPQHF	TGTGCCAGCAGCTTAGCAGCGAACTCCAATCAGCCCCAGCATTTT
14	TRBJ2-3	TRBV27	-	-	CASSLSVMGDTQYF	TGTGCCAGCAGTTTATCAGTGATGGGGGATACGCAGTATTTT
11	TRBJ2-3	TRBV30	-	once	CALLLWDTQYF	TGTGCCCTTCTACTATGGGATACGCAGTATTTT
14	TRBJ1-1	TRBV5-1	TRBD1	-	CASSTTGVNTEAFF	TGCGCCAGCAGCACGACAGGGGTGAACACTGAAGCTTTCTTT